This TCR beta chain was captured in a study of blood T cell repertoires in COVID-19. The overall study: From T cells, B-cell-depleted T cells, or PBMCs came the material, which was cDNA or gDNA.

The cohort comprised adults aged about 18 to 90 years residing in about two dozen US areas. Allocation to cohorts depended on clinical history reported by the participants. Per the original methods: How many nucleated cells were present was estimated from reference gene primer amplification. The repertoire was sequenced with immunoSEQ multiplex PCR; TCRdb's copy has only in-frame clones and lacks some. D and trimming come from the DNA, and the V and J calls and clone size come from that table. The table includes 240,000 or so clones, approximately 83% detected once. The sequenced sample was PBMCs or T cells enriched from blood (not recorded which). This sequence was found in a woman aged 40 to 50 with acute COVID-19.

CDR3 loop: CASSLSGSTDTQYF. CDR3 nucleotide sequence: TGTGCCAGCAGCTTATCAGGAAGCACAGATACGCAGTATTTT. The chain combines TRBV11-3 with TRBJ2-3; D unclear. Trimming took 2 bases from V and 0 from J, leaving 6 bases between them. From germline, CDR1 is SGHNT and CDR2 YENEEA. The CDR3 length is 14 residues.